Each of the 30 T cell receptor beta chains below was sequenced from the same sample in a study of blood T cell repertoires in COVID-19. Assay: immunoSEQ multiplex PCR; the TCRdb copy retains only in-frame clones and omits some. Of 120,000 or so clones detected, roughly 80% appear once; the ten largest clones hold approximately 5.7%. Sequencing was carried out using peripheral blood. The receptors come from a man in his fifties or sixties with acute or convalescent COVID-19.

V gene TRBV24-1 combines with J gene TRBJ1-5; D uncertain. Germline V gene sequence: CDR1 KGHDR, CDR2 SFDVKD. The CDR3 consists of 12 residues. The V end lost 9 bases, the J end lost 3 bases, and 8 bases lay between the germline ends. CDR3 sequence reads: CATSQNNQPQHF. The CDR3 region has the DNA TGTGCCACCTCTCAGAACAATCAGCCCCAGCATTTT.

The CDR3 sequence is CASSPRAGGRWETQYF. The CDR3, as DNA: TGTGCCAGCTCACCAAGAGCAGGGGGAAGGTGGGAGACCCAGTACTTC. V gene TRBV18 combines with J gene TRBJ2-5, with 7 bases that match TRBD1. The CDR3 runs to 16 residues. The germline V gene encodes CDR1 KGHSH and CDR2 LQKENI. The J segment lost 5 bases and the V segment lost 2 bases, leaving 11 bases of the junction unmatched.

This clone was detected a few times. V is TRBV10-3 and J is TRBJ1-2; perhaps TRBD1 as D (6 bases). The V end lost 11 bases, the J end lost 8 bases, and 27 bases lay between the germline ends. This CDR3 is built from 15 residues. In germline, CDR1 is ENHRY, CDR2 SYGVKD. DNA for the CDR3: TGTGCCGTGCGGCCAGGGGAAGAGGGCCCCCGGGGCTACACCTTC. Translated: CAVRPGEEGPRGYTF.

The chain has TRBV2 and TRBJ1-2, with a tentative D call TRBD1 (5 bases). Germline V CDR1 and CDR2: SNHLY, FYNNEI. The CDR3 is 15 amino acids. V was shortened by 5 bases and J by 0 bases, with 13 bases between the two germline ends. The CDR3 region is CASSYSGGTNYGYTF. The DNA of the CDR3 is TGTGCCAGCAGTTACTCGGGGGGAACTAACTATGGCTACACCTTC.

This rearrangement joins TRBV19 to TRBJ1-5, with a weak D call TRBD1 (5 bases). The CDR3 covers 14 residues. V was cut by 4 bases and J by 2 bases, with 9 bases left in between. Germline CDR1 LNHDA, CDR2 SQIVND (reference sequence). In DNA form, the CDR3 reads TGTGCCAGTAGTACAGGGTTGGGCAATCAGCCCCAGCATTTT. Amino acids: CASSTGLGNQPQHF.

This clone was picked up many times. V is TRBV6-5 and J is TRBJ2-7; a possible D gene is TRBD1 (5 bases). The CDR3 runs 13 residues. Germline V lookup: CDR1 MNHEY, CDR2 SVGAGI. Trimming took 6 bases from V and 4 from J, leaving 13 bases between them. The CDR3 loop reads CASRANTGYEQYF. In DNA, the CDR3 is TGTGCCAGCAGGGCAAATACAGGATACGAGCAGTACTTC.

The table lists this clone with a few counts. The rearrangement joins TRBV20-1 to TRBJ1-2; the match to TRBD1 covers 9 bases. This CDR3 comprises 13 residues. The germline V gene has CDR1 DFQATT and CDR2 SNEGSKA (reference sequence). The junction had 6 bases not matched to a gene; V was cut back by 3 bases and J by 7 bases. DNA for the CDR3: TGCAGTGCTAGTCCCGGGACAGGGTTTGGCTACACCTTC. This translates into CSASPGTGFGYTF.

This clone was counted once. The chain joins TRBV27 to TRBJ2-2; 9 nucleotides align to TRBD1. Looked up from germline, CDR1 is MNHEY and CDR2 is SMNVEV (reference sequence). The CDR3 is made up of 14 amino acids. Trimming at V came to 3 bases and at J to 6 bases, leaving 2 bases not matched to a gene. The CDR3 protein is CASSFRDRAGELFF. The DNA of the CDR3 is TGTGCCAGCAGTTTTAGGGACAGGGCCGGGGAGCTGTTTTTT.

This sequence joins TRBV29-1 and TRBJ1-4, with 8 bases aligning to TRBD1. The junction had 10 bases not matched to a gene; V was cut back by 6 bases and J by 7 bases. CDR1 and CDR2 from the germline V gene are SQVTM and ANQGSEA. The CDR3 consists of 14 residues. The CDR3 here is CSVTTGGQGEKLFF. CDR3 nucleotides: TGCAGCGTCACCACAGGGGGTCAGGGTGAAAAACTGTTTTTT.

The chain recombines TRBV19 with TRBJ1-1, with D possibly TRBD1 on 6 matching bases. The V gene's germline CDR1 is LNHDA and CDR2 SQIVND (reference sequence). V was clipped by 4 bases and J by 6 bases, with 9 bases between them. This CDR3 region has 12 residues. CDR3 in amino acids: CASSRQASEAFF. The CDR3 DNA reads TGTGCCAGTAGTAGACAGGCGTCTGAAGCTTTCTTT.

This clone appeared once. The chain employs TRBV29-1 and TRBJ1-6; TRBD1 agrees at 7 bases. Germline CDR1 and CDR2: SQVTM and ANQGSEA. Trimming removed 4 bases from V and 5 bases from J; junction bases left unmatched: 2. The CDR3 has 13 amino acids. CDR3 nucleotide sequence: TGCAGCGTTGGGGGGACAGATAATTCACCCCTCCACTTT. Its translation: CSVGGTDNSPLHF. Using reference TRBV29-1 and TRBJ1-6 for the parts outside the CDR3, the full variable domain is SAVISQKPSRDICQRGTSLTIQCQVDSQVTMMFWYRQQPGQSLTLIATANQGSEATYESGFVIDKFPISRPNLTFSTLTVSNMSPEDSSIYLCSVGGTDNSPLHFGNGTRLTVT.

The chain uses TRBV28 and TRBJ1-2, with D possibly being TRBD1 (6 bases). This CDR3 has 14 amino acids. The V end lost 5 bases, the J end lost 2 bases, and 12 bases lay between the germline ends. In germline, CDR1 is MDHEN, CDR2 SYDVKM. CDR3 loop: CASSPRGRNYGYTF. The CDR3 DNA follows: TGTGCCAGCAGTCCGAGGGGGAGAAACTATGGCTACACCTTC.

The chain has TRBV2 and TRBJ2-5; D is unclear. Trimming removed 3 bases at V and 5 bases at J, with 13 bases between. There are 14 residues in the CDR3. Germline CDR1 and CDR2: SNHLY and FYNNEI. CDR3 amino acids: CASSERPESETQYF. CDR3 sequence (DNA): TGTGCCAGCAGTGAGCGGCCCGAAAGCGAGACCCAGTACTTC.

The chain is built from TRBV3-1 (or the pseudogene TRBV3-2) and TRBJ1-4; the D gene is possibly TRBD1 (6 bases). This CDR3 is built from 15 residues. Trimming removed 7 bases from V and 3 bases from J, with 15 bases in between. In germline, CDR1 is LGHDT, CDR2 YNNKEL (reference sequence). The CDR3 here is CASTGGGTPNEKLFF. The CDR3 bases are TGTGCCAGCACCGGGGGGGGCACGCCTAATGAAAAACTGTTTTTT.

The chain couples TRBV24-1 to TRBJ2-5; D is perhaps TRBD2 (7 bases). The germline V and J ends were trimmed by 2 bases and 8 bases, with 8 bases remaining between them. Germline CDR1 KGHDR, CDR2 SFDVKD. The CDR3 loop spans 12 amino acids. The CDR3 protein is CATSDWGGTQYF. As DNA, the CDR3 is TGTGCCACCAGTGATTGGGGGGGCACCCAGTACTTC.

This clone was detected only a few times. J is TRBJ2-3 and V is TRBV28; weak D call: TRBD2 (6 bases). The CDR3 has 15 amino acids. V shed 3 bases and J shed 6 bases, with 16 bases lying between them. Per the germline V gene, CDR1 is MDHEN and CDR2 is SYDVKM. In DNA form, the CDR3 reads TGTGCCAGCAGTTTTCCGGGACTTGCGTCGGATACGCAGTATTTT. This translates into CASSFPGLASDTQYF.

DNA of the CDR3: TGTGCCAGCAGCCCTGAGCGGGAGCTAAAAGATACGCAGTATTTT. Translated: CASSPERELKDTQYF. The chain joins TRBV7-2 to TRBJ2-3; 8 bases fit TRBD2. The CDR3 spans 15 residues. Germline trimming cut 5 bases from V and 5 bases from J; bases unmatched to any gene: 9. Germline V gene sequence: CDR1 SGHTA, CDR2 FQGNSA.

The rearrangement joins TRBV6-4 to TRBJ2-3; no definite D call. This CDR3 has 12 amino acids. Trimming stripped 6 bases from V and 6 bases from J, with 10 bases between. The V gene's germline CDR1 is MRHNA and CDR2 SNTAGT. CDR3 coding DNA: TGTGCCAGCAGCCGTGACGGGGATACGCAGTATTTT. Protein sequence: CASSRDGDTQYF.

This chain links TRBV30 with TRBJ1-2, with D possibly matching TRBD1 (5 bases). Germline values: CDR1 GTSNPN, CDR2 SVGIG (reference sequence). This CDR3 is 15 amino acids long. V gave up 3 bases and J gave up 4 bases, with 18 bases separating them. The CDR3 here is CAWSGIIQGTYGYTF. The CDR3 bases are TGTGCCTGGAGCGGCATCATCCAGGGTACCTATGGCTACACCTTC.

V and J are TRBV9 and TRBJ1-1; TRBD1 matches at 10 bases. Germline V gene data show CDR1 as SGDLS and CDR2 as YYNGEE. Germline trimming cut 3 bases from V and 1 base from J; bases unmatched to any gene: 6. This CDR3 has 16 residues. The CDR3 protein is CASSDSRDRGNTEAFF. The CDR3 DNA reads as TGTGCCAGCAGCGACTCACGGGACAGGGGGAACACTGAAGCTTTCTTT.

This rearrangement joins TRBV6-5 to TRBJ2-7; D remains unclear. Between the trimmed V and J ends, which lost 6 bases and 5 bases, there was a span of 17 bases. Looked up from germline, CDR1 is MNHEY and CDR2 is SVGAGI. This CDR3 contains 14 residues. The CDR3 bases are TGTGCCAGCAGACGCGCAGAGTGGGCTAACGAGCAGTACTTC. The encoded protein is CASRRAEWANEQYF.

This clone was detected once. The CDR3 DNA sequence: TGTGCCAGCAGATTCCTCTCCAGGGAAGACTATGGCTACACCTTC. This encodes CASRFLSREDYGYTF. This chain joins TRBV2 and TRBJ1-2; D might be TRBD1 (5 bases). V lost 6 bases and J lost 3, with 17 bases in between. Germline V gives CDR1 SNHLY, CDR2 FYNNEI. The CDR3 covers 15 residues.

There are a few counts of this clone. The chain employs TRBV6-4 and TRBJ2-2; possible D gene TRBD2, 5 bases. Germline V CDR1 and CDR2: MRHNA, SNTAGT. The CDR3 is 17 residues long. Between the trimmed V and J ends, which lost 11 bases and 3 bases, there was a span of 25 bases. This CDR3 is CARRSCLASPDTGELFF. As DNA, the CDR3 is TGTGCCCGAAGATCTTGCTTGGCTAGCCCTGACACCGGGGAGCTGTTTTTT.

The rearrangement uses TRBV12-3 or TRBV12-4 and TRBJ2-7, with D perhaps matching TRBD1 (6 bases). The length of the CDR3 is 12 residues. Trimming cost V 6 bases and J 6 bases, with 12 bases left between them. Here the CDR3 reads CASSRQGFEQYF. DNA of the CDR3: TGTGCCAGCAGCCGGCAGGGGTTCGAGCAGTACTTC.

V usage is TRBV5-1 and J usage is TRBJ1-2; D is possibly TRBD1 (5 bases). The germline gives CDR1 SGHRS, CDR2 YFSETQ. Trimming shortened V by 6 bases and J by 6 bases, and 12 bases separated the two germline ends. The CDR3 sequence is 12 residues long. CDR3 sequence reads: CASTRDQDGYTF. The CDR3 DNA reads as TGCGCCAGCACCAGGGATCAAGATGGCTACACCTTC.

The chain couples TRBV5-4 to TRBJ2-3; 7 positions agree with TRBD2. With 3 bases clipped from V and 6 bases from J, the junction kept 13 bases outside the gene matches. The CDR3 sequence is 16 residues long. CDR1 and CDR2 (germline): SGHNT, YYREEE (reference sequence). CDR3 amino acids: CASSSNPGGNMDTQYF. CDR3 coding DNA: TGTGCCAGCAGCTCGAATCCGGGAGGAAATATGGATACGCAGTATTTT.

This clone occurred a few times. This rearrangement joins TRBV6-1 to TRBJ2-2; 9 positions match TRBD2. Germline assignment: CDR1 MNHNS and CDR2 SASEGT. Trimming at V came to 2 bases and at J to 3 bases, leaving 10 bases not matched to a gene. The length of the CDR3 is 18 residues. The DNA for the CDR3 is TGTGCCAGCAGTGAACCCGCAGCGGGGGGCAAATACACCGGGGAGCTGTTTTTT. Translation: CASSEPAAGGKYTGELFF.

The CDR3 DNA reads TGTGCCAGCAGTTACCTTCGGGGGAATGGCTACACCTTC. This codes for CASSYLRGNGYTF. The chain links TRBV6-5 to TRBJ1-2; a possible D gene is TRBD1 (5 bases). The germline V and J ends were trimmed by 2 bases and 6 bases, with 10 bases remaining between them. From germline, CDR1 is MNHEY and CDR2 SVGAGI. The CDR3 length is 13 residues.

The chain couples TRBV30 to TRBJ1-3; TRBD1 aligns across 8 bases. Germline assignment: CDR1 GTSNPN and CDR2 SVGIG (reference sequence). This CDR3 spans 16 amino acids. Trimming removed 0 bases from V and 3 bases from J; junction bases left unmatched: 7. The CDR3 DNA reads TGTGCCTGGAGTGTATCACCAGGGGGCTATGGAAACACCATATATTTT. This sequence encodes CAWSVSPGGYGNTIYF.

This clone was detected ten times or more. This chain links TRBV5-6 with TRBJ2-5, with 8 bases matching TRBD2. Per the germline V gene, CDR1 is SGHDT and CDR2 is YYEEEE. The V segment lost 3 bases and the J segment 4 bases; nucleotides outside the gene matches: 5. This CDR3 has 14 residues. CDR3 in amino acids: CASSWAGTRETQYF. As DNA, the CDR3 is TGTGCCAGCAGCTGGGCCGGGACTAGAGAGACCCAGTACTTC.